This T cell receptor (beta chain) emerged from a study of T cells after yellow fever vaccination. Study-wide results and caveats: The study re-detected most primary-vaccination clones after the booster (96% CD4, roughly 91% CD8).

V shed 3 bases and J shed 9 bases, with 11 bases lying between them. The CDR3 is 13 residues long. TCRdb reprocessed the 5' RACE reads with MiXCR, giving one entry per CDR3 protein. The table includes about 210,000 distinct CDR3 sequences, around 6.7% detected once. This clonotype has at least ten counts. Its specificity is unknown. The chain carries TRBV12-3 or TRBV12-4 and TRBJ2-2; D unresolved. The source material was CD4+ T cells sorted from PBMCs, sampled on the day of the yellow fever booster vaccination. The clonotype comes from a young man who received the YFV17D yellow fever vaccine. The CDR3 region is CASSLWPPRELFF. The CDR3 region has the DNA TGTGCCAGCAGTTTGTGGCCGCCGAGGGAGCTGTTTTTT.